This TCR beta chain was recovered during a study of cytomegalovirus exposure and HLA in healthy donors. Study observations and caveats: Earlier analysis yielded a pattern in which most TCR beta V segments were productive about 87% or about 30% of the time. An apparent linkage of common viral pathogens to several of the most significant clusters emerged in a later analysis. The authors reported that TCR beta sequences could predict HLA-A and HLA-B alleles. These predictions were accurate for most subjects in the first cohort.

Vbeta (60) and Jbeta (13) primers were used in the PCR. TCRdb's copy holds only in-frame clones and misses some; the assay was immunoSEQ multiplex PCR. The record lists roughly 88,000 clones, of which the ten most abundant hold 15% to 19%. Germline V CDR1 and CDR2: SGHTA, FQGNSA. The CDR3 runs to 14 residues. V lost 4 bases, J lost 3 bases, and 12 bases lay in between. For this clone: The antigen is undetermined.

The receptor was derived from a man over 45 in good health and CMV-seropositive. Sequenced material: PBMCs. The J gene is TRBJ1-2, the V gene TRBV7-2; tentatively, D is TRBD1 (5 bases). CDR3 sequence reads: CASSWGVGDYGYTF. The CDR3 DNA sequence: TGTGCCAGCAGCTGGGGGGTGGGTGACTATGGCTACACCTTC.